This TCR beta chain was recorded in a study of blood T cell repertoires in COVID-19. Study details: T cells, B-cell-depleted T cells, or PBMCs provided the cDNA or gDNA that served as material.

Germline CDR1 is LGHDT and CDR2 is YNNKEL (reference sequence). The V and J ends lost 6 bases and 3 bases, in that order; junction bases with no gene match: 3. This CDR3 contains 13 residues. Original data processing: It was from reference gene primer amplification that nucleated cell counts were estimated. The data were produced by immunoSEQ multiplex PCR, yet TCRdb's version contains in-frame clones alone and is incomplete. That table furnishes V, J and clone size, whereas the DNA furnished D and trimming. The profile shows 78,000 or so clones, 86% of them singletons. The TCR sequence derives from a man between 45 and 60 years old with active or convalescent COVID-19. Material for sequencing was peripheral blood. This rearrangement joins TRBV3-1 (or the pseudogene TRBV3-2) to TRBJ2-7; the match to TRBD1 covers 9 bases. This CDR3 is CASSRQGVYEQYF. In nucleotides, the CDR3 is TGTGCCAGCAGTCGACAGGGGGTCTACGAGCAGTACTTC.